This T cell receptor (beta chain) was recorded in a study of identical twins (dated by TCRdb to 2016 to 2018). With respect to the entire study: The study deep-sequenced TCR alpha and beta repertoires from monozygotic twins, unrelated adults of various ages and cord blood to test whether fetal clonotypes persist. To rule out contamination, replicate twin experiments were performed at different times with different library preparation protocols.

The method behind the library was 5' RACE. The instrument given in TCRdb is Illumina HiSeq 2000. Template switching added a universal primer binding site, and the final cDNA carried a unique molecular identifier that allowed TCR cDNA molecules to be counted accurately. Specific primers in the conserved constant-segment region were used to synthesize first-strand cDNA for TCR alpha and beta chains. To control for contamination, every cDNA library was double barcoded, receiving both a SMART-Mk sample barcode and Illumina barcodes. TruSeq adapter sequences, together with Illumina sample barcodes, were added in two successive PCR steps. TCR alpha and beta cDNA libraries were sequenced on the Illumina HiSeq platform with custom primers. The source study handled its data this way. MiGEC processed the raw reads to extract unique molecular identifiers, while MiXCR was used to determine the CDR3 positions. Recombination models were inferred per individual with the repgenHMM and IGoR tools using an EM algorithm. Shared clonotype analysis was performed with the tcR package in R, normalizing sharing by the product of cloneset sizes. To study raw recombination without the effects of thymic and clonal selection, out-of-frame nonproductive sequences were analyzed. TCRdb itself trimmed the public reads at Q25 with fastp, ran MiXCR and retained productive beta chains. Merged by CDR3 protein, the rows form single entries marked with the most common genes and DNA. TCRdb, not the authors, supplied the V and J calls. This sample holds about 190,000 distinct CDR3 sequences; less than 20% were observed only once. The ten largest clonotypes hold less than 45% of the sample.

Every donor in the study was a healthy Caucasian. The twin cohort consisted of three pairs of female monozygotic twins, all aged roughly 18 to 30 years. Positive isolation kits from Invitrogen were used to isolate CD4+ and CD8+ T cell populations. With respect to this clonotype: It lacks a known antigen. Qualities for individual bases were not recorded, and no much larger clone is one base off.

The CDR3 sequence holds 10 residues, the cysteine and phenylalanine included. Only the CDR3 region is kept as DNA, spanning 30 bases read in frame from base 1. CDR1 and CDR2 are read off the germline V gene as SQVTM and ANQGSEA. Overall study results and their limits: In monozygotic twins, out-of-frame TCR alpha sharing was systematically underestimated by recombination models, although the models agreed with sharing between unrelated individuals. Fewer insertions were carried by abundant cord blood beta clonotypes, a similar but weaker trend appeared in young adult naive repertoires, and no such trend appeared in memory repertoires. Because the same donors could not be followed over many years, the conclusions depended on cross-sectional statistical analysis. Invariant T cells such as MAIT and iNKT could partly confound zero-insertion analyses, though diverse VJ usage argued against this for most clonotypes. Compared with coincidental sharing between unrelated individuals, an excess of low generation-probability sequences was observed among out-of-frame TCR alpha sequences shared between twins. Excess twin sharing in beta out-of-frame sequences was weaker because fewer shared sequences lowered the signal-to-noise ratio.

In addition, the sample was reused for a study of T cells expressing NK-cell markers. Drawing on the second study: TCR beta-chain repertoires were profiled in sorted CD3+CD56+NKG2C+, CD3+CD56+NKG2C- and CD3+CD56-NKG2C+ T-cell subsets from eight donors. Among the eight sequenced donors, only one was HCMV-seronegative, while the other seven were HCMV-seropositive. To restrict sorting to alphabetaTCR-expressing T cells, an anti-gammadeltaTCR antibody was added in several experiments. For six donors, the dominant CD3+CD56+NKG2C+ clonotypes were among the top 10 CD8+ clonotypes and accounted for about 1.0-8% of CD8+ T cells. Those dominant clonotypes were again the most abundant among CD3+CD56-NKG2C+ cells in a handful of donors, at about 25-65%. Whether the expanded NKG2C-expressing T cell clones were specific for HCMV antigens was left unclear. All eight donors whose samples were sequenced were randomly selected healthy volunteers, three of them men and five women. A commercial ELISA kit detecting HCMV-specific IgG in serum was used to determine HCMV serostatus. MIGEC handled demultiplexing of the reads and grouping by UMI, while MiTCR was used to assemble and quantify clonotypes. To exclude erroneous sequences, any TCR cDNA sequence not supported by at least two reads was discarded. The tcR package was used for downstream repertoire analysis, and clonotypes were matched between fractions using CDR3 nucleotide sequence together with V segment. VDJmatch was used to annotate antigen specificity against VDJdb, with one amino acid substitution in CDR3 permitted.

The chain is made from TRBV29-1 and TRBJ1-1; possibly the D gene is TRBD1, per 5 matching bases. This receptor was taken from a woman aged 18-29 years in good health. The sequenced material came from CD8+ T cells sorted from blood. The CDR3 in this case is CSGIWDEAFF. The DNA sequence is given as TGCAGTGGGATATGGGACGAAGCTTTCTTT.